This record covers a single T cell receptor beta chain. The data stem from a study of blood T cell repertoires in COVID-19. Study-level background: The United States, Italy and Spain supplied acute and convalescent COVID-19 samples. In each case, the material was cDNA or gDNA derived from T cells, B-cell-depleted T cells, or PBMCs.

Method: immunoSEQ multiplex PCR; TCRdb's copy keeps in-frame clones and lacks some. This sample has 62,000 or so clones, with roughly nine tenths found just once. The ends lost 1 base at V and 1 base at J; junction bases unmatched: 26. The CDR3 totals 24 residues. Germline values: CDR1 MDHEN, CDR2 SYDVKM. The specimen sequenced was peripheral blood. The receptor comes from a man aged 45 to 65 with acute or convalescent COVID-19. The chain couples TRBV28 to TRBJ2-3; 10 nucleotides match TRBD2. The CDR3 spells CASSLYILGAASGSICCGTDTQYF. DNA of the CDR3: TGTGCCAGCAGTTTATATATCCTGGGGGCGGCTAGCGGGAGTATCTGCTGCGGCACAGATACGCAGTATTTT.